This TCR beta chain was found in a study of T cell changes during pregnancy in multiple sclerosis. Looked up from germline, CDR1 is MDHEN and CDR2 is SYDVKM. The ends were cut back, 9 bases at V and 7 bases at J, with 12 bases in the middle. The CDR3 is 11 amino acids. The protocol was immunoSEQ multiplex PCR, while the TCRdb copy is restricted to in-frame clones and leaves out a portion. The data hold roughly 40,000 clones, with 80% to 95% observed a single time. This chain uses TRBV28 with TRBJ1-2, with D maybe TRBD1 (6 bases). This TCR was recovered from a female donor with multiple sclerosis, enrolled in a pregnancy study. Sequencing was performed on CD4+ T cells from peripheral blood mononuclear cells, taken in the third trimester of pregnancy. The chain's CDR3 is CASWRQAGYTF. CDR3 sequence (DNA): TGTGCCAGTTGGCGACAGGCTGGCTACACCTTC.